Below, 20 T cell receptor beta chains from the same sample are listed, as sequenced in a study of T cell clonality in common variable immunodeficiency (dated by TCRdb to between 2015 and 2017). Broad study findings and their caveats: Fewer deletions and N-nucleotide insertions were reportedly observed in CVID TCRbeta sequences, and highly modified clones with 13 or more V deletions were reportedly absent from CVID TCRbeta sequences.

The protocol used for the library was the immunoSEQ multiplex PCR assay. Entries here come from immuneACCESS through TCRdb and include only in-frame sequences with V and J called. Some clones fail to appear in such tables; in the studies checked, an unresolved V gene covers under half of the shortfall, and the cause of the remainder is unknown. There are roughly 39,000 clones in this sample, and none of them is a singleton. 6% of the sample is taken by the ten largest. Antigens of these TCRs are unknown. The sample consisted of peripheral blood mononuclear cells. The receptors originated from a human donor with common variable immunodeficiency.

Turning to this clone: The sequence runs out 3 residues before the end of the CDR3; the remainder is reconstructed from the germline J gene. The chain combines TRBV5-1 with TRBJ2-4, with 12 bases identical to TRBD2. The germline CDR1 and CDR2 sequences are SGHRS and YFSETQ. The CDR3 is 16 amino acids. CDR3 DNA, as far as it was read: TGCGCCAGCAGCTTACCGTTTGCTAGCGGGGGGGCAGAT. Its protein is CASSLPFASGGAD. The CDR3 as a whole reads CASSLPFASGGADQYF. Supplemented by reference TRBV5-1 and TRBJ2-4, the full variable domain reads KAGVTQTPRYLIKTRGQQVTLSCSPISGHRSVSWYQQTPGQGLQFLFEYFSETQRNKGNFPGRFSGRQFSNSRSEMNVSTLELGDSALYLCASSLPFASGGADQYFGAGTRLSVL.

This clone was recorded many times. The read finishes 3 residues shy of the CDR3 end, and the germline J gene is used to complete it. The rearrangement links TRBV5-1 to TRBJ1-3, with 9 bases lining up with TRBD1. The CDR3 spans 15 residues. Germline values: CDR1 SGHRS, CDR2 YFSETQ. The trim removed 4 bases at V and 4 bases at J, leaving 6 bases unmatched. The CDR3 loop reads CASSATGQGGNTIYF. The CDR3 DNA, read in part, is TGCGCCAGCAGCGCTACGGGACAGGGAGGAAACACC.

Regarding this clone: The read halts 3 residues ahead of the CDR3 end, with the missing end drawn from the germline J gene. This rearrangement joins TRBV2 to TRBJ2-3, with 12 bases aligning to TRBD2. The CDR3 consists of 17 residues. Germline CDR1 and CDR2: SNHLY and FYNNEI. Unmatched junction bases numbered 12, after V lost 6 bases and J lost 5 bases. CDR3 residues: CASSAQGLAGQRDTQYF. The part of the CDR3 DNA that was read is TGTGCCAGCAGCGCTCAAGGACTAGCGGGGCAGAGAGATACG.

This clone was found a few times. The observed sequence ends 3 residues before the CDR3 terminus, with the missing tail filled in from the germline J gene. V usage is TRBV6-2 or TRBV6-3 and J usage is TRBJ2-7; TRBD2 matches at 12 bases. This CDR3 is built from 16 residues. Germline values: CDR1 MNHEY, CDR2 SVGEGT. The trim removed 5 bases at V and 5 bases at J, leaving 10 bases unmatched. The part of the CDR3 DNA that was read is TGTGCCAGCAGTCCGAAAATGACTAGCGGGGGCCACGAG. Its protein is CASSPKMTSGGHE. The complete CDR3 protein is CASSPKMTSGGHEQYF.

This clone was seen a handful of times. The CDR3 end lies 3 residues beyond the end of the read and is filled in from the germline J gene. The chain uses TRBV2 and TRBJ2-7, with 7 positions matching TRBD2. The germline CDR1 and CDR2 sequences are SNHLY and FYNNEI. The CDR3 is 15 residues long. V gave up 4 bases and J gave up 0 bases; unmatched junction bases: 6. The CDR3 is CASSAGRGSSYEQYF. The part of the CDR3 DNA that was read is TGTGCCAGCAGTGCGGGGCGGGGGAGCTCCTACGAG.

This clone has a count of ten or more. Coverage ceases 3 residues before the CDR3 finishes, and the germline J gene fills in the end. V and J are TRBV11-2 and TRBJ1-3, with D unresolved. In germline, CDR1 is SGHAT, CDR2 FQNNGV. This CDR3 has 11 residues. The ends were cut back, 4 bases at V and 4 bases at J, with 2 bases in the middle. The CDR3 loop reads CASSSGNTIYF. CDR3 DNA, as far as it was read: TGTGCCAGCAGCTCAGGAAACACC.

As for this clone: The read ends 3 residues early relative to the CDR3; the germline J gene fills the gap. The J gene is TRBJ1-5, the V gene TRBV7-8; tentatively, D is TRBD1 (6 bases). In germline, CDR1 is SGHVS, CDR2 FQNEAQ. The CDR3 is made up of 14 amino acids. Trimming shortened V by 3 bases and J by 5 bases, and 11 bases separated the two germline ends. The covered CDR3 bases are TGTGCCAGCAGCTTGGGGGCGCGGGATCAGCCC. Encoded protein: CASSLGARDQP. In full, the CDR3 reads CASSLGARDQPQHF.

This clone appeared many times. CDR3 loop: CASRRSTDTQYF. CDR3 DNA, as far as it was read: TGTGCCAGCAGGCGTAGCACAGATACG. The chain joins TRBV5-4 to TRBJ2-3; D gene unclear. The read terminates 3 residues ahead of where the CDR3 ends, so the germline J gene completes it. Trimming pared 5 bases from V and 0 bases from J, leaving 4 bases between. The CDR3 extends over 12 amino acids. CDR1 and CDR2 from the germline V gene are SGHNT and YYREEE (reference sequence). Filled out from reference TRBV5-4 and TRBJ2-3, the complete variable domain reads ETGVTQSPTHLIKTRGQQVTLRCSSQSGHNTVSWYQQALGQGPQFIFQYYREEENGRGNFPPRFSGLQFPNYSSELNVNALELDDSALYLCASRRSTDTQYFGPGTRLTVL.

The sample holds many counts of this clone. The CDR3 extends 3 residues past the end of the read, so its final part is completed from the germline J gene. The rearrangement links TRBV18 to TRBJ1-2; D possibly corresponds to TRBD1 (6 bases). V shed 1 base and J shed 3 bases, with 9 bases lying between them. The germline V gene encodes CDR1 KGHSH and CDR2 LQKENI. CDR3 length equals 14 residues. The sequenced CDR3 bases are TGTGCCAGCTCACCACGGGGGCTCGACTATGGC. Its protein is CASSPRGLDYG. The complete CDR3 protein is CASSPRGLDYGYTF.

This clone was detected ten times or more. The CDR3 protein is CASTWTLTYNEQFF. Partial CDR3 DNA: TGTGCCAGCACCTGGACACTGACCTACAATGAG. The chain uses TRBV12-3 or TRBV12-4 and TRBJ2-1; a weak D match, TRBD1 (5 bases). Sequencing ends 3 residues short of the CDR3 end; the germline J gene provides the rest. This CDR3 has 14 amino acids. V was cut by 7 bases and J by 2 bases, with 12 bases left in between.

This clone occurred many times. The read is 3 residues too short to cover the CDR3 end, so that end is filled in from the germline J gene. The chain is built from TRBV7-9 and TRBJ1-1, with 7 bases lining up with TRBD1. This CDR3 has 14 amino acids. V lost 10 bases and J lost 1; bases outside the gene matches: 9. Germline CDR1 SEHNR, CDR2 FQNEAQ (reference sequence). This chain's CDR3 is CAMADREGNTEAFF. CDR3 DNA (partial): TGTGCCATGGCTGACAGGGAAGGGAACACTGAA.

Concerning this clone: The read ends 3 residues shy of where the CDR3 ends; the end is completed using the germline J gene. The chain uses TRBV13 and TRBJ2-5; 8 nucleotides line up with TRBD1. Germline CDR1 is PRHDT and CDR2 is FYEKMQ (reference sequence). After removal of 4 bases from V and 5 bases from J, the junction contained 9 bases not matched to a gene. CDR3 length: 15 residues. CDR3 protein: CASSSSGQGVETQYF. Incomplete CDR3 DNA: TGTGCCAGCAGCTCATCTGGACAGGGCGTTGAGACC.

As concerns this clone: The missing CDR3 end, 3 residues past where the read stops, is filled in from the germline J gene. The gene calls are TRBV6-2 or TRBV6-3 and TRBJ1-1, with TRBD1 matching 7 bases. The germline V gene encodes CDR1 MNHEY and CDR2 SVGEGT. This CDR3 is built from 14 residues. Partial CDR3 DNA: TGTGCCAGCAGAATCAAGACAGGGTCGGACCTG. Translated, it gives CASRIKTGSDL. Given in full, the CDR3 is CASRIKTGSDLAFF.

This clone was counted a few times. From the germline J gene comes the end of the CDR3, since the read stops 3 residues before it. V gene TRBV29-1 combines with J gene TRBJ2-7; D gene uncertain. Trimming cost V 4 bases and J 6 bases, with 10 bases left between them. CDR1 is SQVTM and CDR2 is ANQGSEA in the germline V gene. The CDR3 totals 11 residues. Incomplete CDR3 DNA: TGCAGCGTTGCACAGTTATCCGAG. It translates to CSVAQLSE. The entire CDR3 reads CSVAQLSEQYF.

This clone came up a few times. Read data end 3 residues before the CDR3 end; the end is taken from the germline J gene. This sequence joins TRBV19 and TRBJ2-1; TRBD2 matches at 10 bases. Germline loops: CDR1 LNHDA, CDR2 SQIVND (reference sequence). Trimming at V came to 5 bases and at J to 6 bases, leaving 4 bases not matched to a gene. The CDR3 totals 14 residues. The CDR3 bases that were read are TGTGCCAGTAGTCAGCGGGGGGGTTTCAATGAG. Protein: CASSQRGGFNE. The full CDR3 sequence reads CASSQRGGFNEQFF.

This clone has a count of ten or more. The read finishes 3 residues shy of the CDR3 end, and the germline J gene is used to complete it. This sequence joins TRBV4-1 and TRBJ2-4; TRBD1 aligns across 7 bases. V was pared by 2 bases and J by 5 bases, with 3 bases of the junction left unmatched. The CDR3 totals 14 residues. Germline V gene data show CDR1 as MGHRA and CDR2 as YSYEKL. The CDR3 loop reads CASSQRTGENIQYF. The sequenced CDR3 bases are TGCGCCAGCAGCCAACGCACAGGGGAAAACATT.

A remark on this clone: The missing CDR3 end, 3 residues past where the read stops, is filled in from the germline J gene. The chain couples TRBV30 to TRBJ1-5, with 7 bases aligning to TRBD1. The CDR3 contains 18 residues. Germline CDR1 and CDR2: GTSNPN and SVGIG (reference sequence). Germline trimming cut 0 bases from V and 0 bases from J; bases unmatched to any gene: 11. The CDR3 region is CAWSVGDSAHYSNQPQHF. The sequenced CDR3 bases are TGTGCCTGGAGTGTAGGGGACAGCGCCCATTATAGCAATCAGCCC.

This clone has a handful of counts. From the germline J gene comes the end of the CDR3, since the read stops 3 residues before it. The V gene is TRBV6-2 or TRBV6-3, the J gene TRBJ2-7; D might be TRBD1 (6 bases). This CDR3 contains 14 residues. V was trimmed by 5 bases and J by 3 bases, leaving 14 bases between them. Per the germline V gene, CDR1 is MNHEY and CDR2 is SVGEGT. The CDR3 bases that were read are TGTGCCAGCAGTCGGCCAGGGGTAAGCTACGAG. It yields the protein CASSRPGVSYE. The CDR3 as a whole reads CASSRPGVSYEQYF.

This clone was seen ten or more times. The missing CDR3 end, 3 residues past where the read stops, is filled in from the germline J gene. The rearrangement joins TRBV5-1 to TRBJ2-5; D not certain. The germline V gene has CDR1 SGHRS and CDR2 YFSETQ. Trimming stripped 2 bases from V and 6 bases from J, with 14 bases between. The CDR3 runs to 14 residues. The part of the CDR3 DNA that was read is TGCGCCAGCAGCTTCGCCGACACCTTAAAGACC. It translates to CASSFADTLKT. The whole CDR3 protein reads CASSFADTLKTQYF.

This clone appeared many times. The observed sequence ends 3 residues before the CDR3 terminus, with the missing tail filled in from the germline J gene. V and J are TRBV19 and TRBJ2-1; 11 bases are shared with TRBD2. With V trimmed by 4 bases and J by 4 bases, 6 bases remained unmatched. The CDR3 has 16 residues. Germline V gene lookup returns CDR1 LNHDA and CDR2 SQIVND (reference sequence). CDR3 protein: CASSRTGTSGYNEQFF. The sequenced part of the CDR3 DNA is TGTGCCAGTAGTAGGACCGGGACTAGCGGATACAATGAG.